This T cell receptor beta chain was profiled in a study of identical twins. Study outcomes and limitations: Zero-insertion analyses were open to partial confounding by invariant MAIT and iNKT cells.

From the 5' RACE reads, TCRdb called clonotypes with MiXCR, one entry per CDR3 protein. The sample holds a few hundred thousand distinct CDR3 sequences; approximately 13% are singletons and the top ten take just over 7%. Among all donors, each was a healthy Caucasian. This CDR3 is 17 amino acids long. Trimming cost V 2 bases and J 0 bases, with 15 bases left between them. CDR1 is LGHDT, CDR2 YNNKEL, per germline (reference sequence). Turning to this clonotype: Its antigen is currently unknown.

These sequences were also reported in another study, on yellow fever vaccine responses in identical twins.

The chain couples TRBV3-1 to TRBJ2-3, with a tentative D call TRBD1 (5 bases). This sequence originates from a woman aged 18-29 years in good health. The specimen was CD8+ T cells sorted from blood. Written as DNA, the CDR3 is TGTGCCAGCAGCCAAATGGGGCGAAGAACTAGCACAGATACGCAGTATTTT. It encodes CASSQMGRRTSTDTQYF.